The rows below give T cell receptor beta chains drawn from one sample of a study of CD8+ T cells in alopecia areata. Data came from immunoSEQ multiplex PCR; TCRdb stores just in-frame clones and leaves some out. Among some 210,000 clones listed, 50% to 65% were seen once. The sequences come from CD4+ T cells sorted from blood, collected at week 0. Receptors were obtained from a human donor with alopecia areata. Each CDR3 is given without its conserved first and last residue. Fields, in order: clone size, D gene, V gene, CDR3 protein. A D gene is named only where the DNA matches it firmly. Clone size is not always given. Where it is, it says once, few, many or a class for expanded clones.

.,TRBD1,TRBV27,ASSPSDRGNSPLH
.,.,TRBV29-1,SGSEGGSYNEQF
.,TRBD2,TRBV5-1,ASSLPPAREADTQY
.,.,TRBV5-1,ASSFLAQETQY
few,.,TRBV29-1,SVERELGTDTQY
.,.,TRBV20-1,SVRGNEKLF
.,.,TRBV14,ASSRGLPFGYT
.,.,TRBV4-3,ASSQLDLLSYNEQF
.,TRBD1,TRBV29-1,SVGTAQETQY
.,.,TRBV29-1,SVGVLLDTQY
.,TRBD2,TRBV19,ASRTSGRAGNEQF
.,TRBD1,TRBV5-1,ASSPGQAGYGYT
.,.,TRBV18,ASSPRDGETQY
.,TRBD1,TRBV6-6,ASSQGENEQF
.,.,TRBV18,ASSPGERNNEQF
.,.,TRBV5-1,ASSLVPDSQETQY
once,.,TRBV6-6,ASSFTTGKFSYEQY
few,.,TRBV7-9,ASPSPGREKLF
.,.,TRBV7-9,ASSSRGGATNEKLF
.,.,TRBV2,ASSDDFTGSRNAGELF
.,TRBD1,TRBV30,AWSVPRDRVYEQY
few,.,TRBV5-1,ASSLGSRGSNQPQH
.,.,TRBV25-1,ASSEDGGYGYT
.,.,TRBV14,ASSRQRKETQY
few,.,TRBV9,ASSPRPGYHEQF
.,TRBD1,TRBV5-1,ASSWDRASSYNEQF
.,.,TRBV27,ASSLIGGYGYT
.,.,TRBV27,ASSLSGLGEQY
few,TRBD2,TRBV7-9,ASSFPHGLAGDTDTQY
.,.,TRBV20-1,SAPFVGEQF
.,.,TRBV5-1,ASSFNGHEQY
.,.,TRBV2,ASSDGRRADSNYGYT
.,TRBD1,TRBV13,ASSFRPQGAGSYEQY
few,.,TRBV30,AWSVGPARNYEQY
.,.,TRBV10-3,AISEGTNTEAF
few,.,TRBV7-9,ASSPMANEQF
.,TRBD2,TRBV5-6,ASSAYSGSRTDTQY
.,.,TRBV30,AWSVGGASGYT
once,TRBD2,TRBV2,ASSELASGSTDTQY
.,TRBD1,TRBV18,ASSPDRGPSSTQY
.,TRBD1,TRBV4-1,ASSHGRDRALYEQY
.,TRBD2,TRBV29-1,SAPLAGGLISSYNEQF
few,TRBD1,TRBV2,ASSRDRNEKLF
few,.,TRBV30,AWNRQRYTEAF